The 27 T cell receptor beta chains below were found in one sample sequenced in a study of blood T cell repertoires in COVID-19. Measured with immunoSEQ multiplex PCR; TCRdb has only the in-frame clones, and not every one. This repertoire shows 70,000 to 75,000 clones, 80% to 85% found once; its top ten account for under 2%. Sequenced input: peripheral blood. The receptors come from a woman aged 55-75 years with acute or convalescent COVID-19.

This clone was picked up a small number of times. This chain links TRBV5-6 with TRBJ2-6; D not certain. In germline, CDR1 is SGHDT, CDR2 YYEEEE. Between the trimmed V and J ends, which lost 4 bases and 0 bases, there was a span of 8 bases. The CDR3 covers 15 residues. Here the CDR3 DNA reads TGTGCCAGCAGCCCTAGACTCTCTGGGGCCAACGTCCTGACTTTC. It yields the protein CASSPRLSGANVLTF.

The chain links TRBV30 to TRBJ1-6; D might be TRBD1 (6 bases). Germline-derived CDR1 and CDR2 are GTSNPN and SVGIG (reference sequence). The CDR3 extends over 13 amino acids. V was shortened by 7 bases and J by 9 bases, with 16 bases between the two germline ends. CDR3 nucleotides: TGTGCCTCAGCACGGGACATGTTTTCACCCCTCCACTTT. Translating gives CASARDMFSPLHF.

The chain employs TRBV5-1 and TRBJ1-1, with TRBD1 matching 9 bases. Germline V gene sequence: CDR1 SGHRS, CDR2 YFSETQ. This CDR3 region has 15 residues. After removal of 2 bases from V and 3 bases from J, the junction contained 5 bases not matched to a gene. The CDR3 region has the DNA TGCGCCAGCAGCTTCGCAACAGGGGGCTACACTGAAGCTTTCTTT. Residues: CASSFATGGYTEAFF.

The chain has TRBV14 and TRBJ2-1; D uncertain. In germline, CDR1 is SGHDN, CDR2 FVKESK. V gave up 2 bases and J gave up 9 bases, with 5 bases separating them. The CDR3 spans 11 residues. In nucleotides, the CDR3 is TGTGCCAGCAGCCAATACTTTGAGCAGTTCTTC. Its translation: CASSQYFEQFF.

The genes are TRBV11-1 and TRBJ2-1; 7 nucleotides align to TRBD2. There are 15 residues in the CDR3. Looked up from germline, CDR1 is SGHAT and CDR2 is FQDESV (reference sequence). Trimming removed 5 bases from V and 8 bases from J; junction bases left unmatched: 12. The CDR3 DNA reads TGTGCCAGCAGCACCCCCAGCGGGGTTGCTTATGAGCAGTTCTTC. Translated, it gives CASSTPSGVAYEQFF.

The chain couples TRBV7-7 to TRBJ2-7; D is perhaps TRBD1 (6 bases). V lost 7 bases, J lost 3 bases, and 10 bases lay in between. Germline CDR1 reads SSHAT; CDR2 reads FNYEAQ (reference sequence). This CDR3 contains 12 residues. CDR3 region: CASNLQGYEQYF. The CDR3 DNA follows: TGTGCCAGCAACCTACAGGGCTACGAGCAGTACTTC.

The chain combines TRBV19 with TRBJ1-1; D is unclear. The germline V gene has CDR1 LNHDA and CDR2 SQIVND (reference sequence). This CDR3 comprises 14 residues. The V end was cut by 10 bases, the J end by 6 bases, with 21 bases between. The chain's CDR3 is CATNRRRESPEAFF. DNA of the CDR3: TGTGCCACAAATAGAAGGAGGGAATCTCCTGAAGCTTTCTTT.

V is TRBV27 and J is TRBJ2-1, with no clear D. Looked up from germline, CDR1 is MNHEY and CDR2 is SMNVEV (reference sequence). The CDR3 extends over 14 amino acids. Trimming stripped 2 bases from V and 5 bases from J, with 10 bases between. CDR3 in DNA: TGTGCCAGCAGTTTAGGTGGCAGTAACAATGAGCAGTTCTTC. As protein: CASSLGGSNNEQFF.

V gene TRBV7-6 combines with J gene TRBJ2-3, with 8 bases that match TRBD1. The germline gives CDR1 SGHVS, CDR2 FNYEAQ. The CDR3 has 17 amino acids. V lost 5 bases and J lost 4; bases outside the gene matches: 14. The CDR3 protein is CASSPFRTGLRSDTQYF. Written as DNA, the CDR3 is TGTGCCAGCAGCCCATTCCGGACAGGGCTACGTTCAGATACGCAGTATTTT.

This chain uses TRBV5-8 with TRBJ2-5, with D maybe TRBD2 (6 bases). Trimming stripped 4 bases from V and 5 bases from J, with 21 bases between. Germline loops: CDR1 SGHTS, CDR2 YDEGEE. The CDR3 consists of 16 residues. The DNA of the CDR3 is TGTGCCAGCAGCCGGGCGTCACTCCCCCGGGAGGAGACCCAGTACTTC. Translating it yields CASSRASLPREETQYF.

This clone was seen a few times. The chain combines TRBV5-1 with TRBJ2-1, with 8 bases identical to TRBD2. The ends lost 0 bases at V and 7 bases at J; junction bases unmatched: 12. The CDR3 runs 17 residues. CDR1 SGHRS and CDR2 YFSETQ come from the germline V gene. This chain's CDR3 is CASSLVSGGGIVNEQFF. The CDR3 DNA sequence: TGCGCCAGCAGCTTGGTTTCCGGCGGGGGGATCGTGAATGAGCAGTTCTTC. The full variable domain, in which reference TRBV5-1 and TRBJ2-1 provide the parts outside the CDR3, is KAGVTQTPRYLIKTRGQQVTLSCSPISGHRSVSWYQQTPGQGLQFLFEYFSETQRNKGNFPGRFSGRQFSNSRSEMNVSTLELGDSALYLCASSLVSGGGIVNEQFFGPGTRLTVL.

The chain is built from TRBV6-6 and TRBJ1-2; D may be TRBD1 (6 bases). Germline loops: CDR1 MNHNY, CDR2 SVGAGI (reference sequence). There are 16 residues in the CDR3. With 5 bases removed from V and 7 bases from J, the gap between germline ends came to 23 bases. CDR3 amino acids: CASSNRDTAGSAGYTF. The CDR3 nucleotides are TGTGCCAGCAGTAACCGGGACACGGCAGGAAGCGCTGGCTACACCTTC.

The chain is built from TRBV9 and TRBJ2-7; tentative D call: TRBD1 (5 bases). The length of the CDR3 is 14 residues. Germline loops: CDR1 SGDLS, CDR2 YYNGEE. V was trimmed by 0 bases and J by 2 bases, leaving 9 bases between them. The CDR3 coding sequence is TGTGCCAGCAGCGTAGCGGCAGGGACCTACGAGCAGTACTTC. Protein: CASSVAAGTYEQYF.

This clone appeared once. The V gene is TRBV30, the J gene TRBJ1-1; D is undetermined. There are 11 residues in the CDR3. Trimming cost V 7 bases and J 0 bases, with 6 bases left between them. Looked up from germline, CDR1 is GTSNPN and CDR2 is SVGIG (reference sequence). In nucleotides, the CDR3 is TGTGCCTTAGAGTTGAACACTGAAGCTTTCTTT. It yields the protein CALELNTEAFF.

The chain carries TRBV18 and TRBJ2-7; 7 nucleotides agree with TRBD2. The V and J ends lost 3 bases and 2 bases, in that order; junction bases with no gene match: 4. Germline CDR1 is KGHSH and CDR2 is LQKENI. CDR3 length: 14 amino acids. Here the CDR3 DNA reads TGTGCCAGCTCACCGTCCAGCGGGGCCTACGAGCAGTACTTC. This codes for CASSPSSGAYEQYF.

This chain uses TRBV10-2 with TRBJ2-1; D is possibly TRBD2 (6 bases). In germline, CDR1 is WSHSY, CDR2 SAAADI. Trimming removed 2 bases from V and 5 bases from J, with 19 bases in between. The CDR3 is 17 residues long. CDR3 region: CASSEGGVTGVNNEQFF. CDR3 bases: TGCGCCAGCAGTGAGGGAGGCGTGACGGGAGTCAACAATGAGCAGTTCTTC.

The J gene is TRBJ2-7, the V gene TRBV2; 9 bases map to TRBD2. With 3 bases clipped from V and 9 bases from J, the junction kept 6 bases outside the gene matches. CDR1 and CDR2 from the germline V gene are SNHLY and FYNNEI. This CDR3 contains 13 residues. The CDR3 bases are TGTGCCAGCAGTGAGGCTAGCGGGACGGGGCAGTACTTC. Translated: CASSEASGTGQYF.

A word on this clone: Other nucleotide sequences in the sample specify the same CDR3. This sequence joins TRBV19 and TRBJ1-3; TRBD1 might be the D (6 bases). The CDR3 spans 14 residues. Trimming pared 6 bases from V and 0 bases from J, leaving 9 bases between. From germline, CDR1 is LNHDA and CDR2 SQIVND (reference sequence). CDR3 DNA sequence: TGTGCCAGTAGCAGGGGCGGCTCTGGAAACACCATATATTTT. Translating gives CASSRGGSGNTIYF.

The chain links TRBV10-3 to TRBJ2-1, with 12 bases that match TRBD1. Germline CDR1 and CDR2: ENHRY and SYGVKD. CDR3 size: 16 residues. The junction had 11 bases not matched to a gene; V was cut back by 10 bases and J by 4 bases. CDR3 protein: CATGSQGQGAYNEQFF. The DNA of the CDR3 is TGTGCCACCGGCTCCCAGGGACAGGGGGCGTACAATGAGCAGTTCTTC.

This clone has just a few counts. V and J are TRBV18 and TRBJ2-7; 8 bases fit TRBD1. The trim removed 5 bases at V and 2 bases at J, leaving 5 bases unmatched. Germline CDR1 KGHSH, CDR2 LQKENI. This CDR3 spans 14 amino acids. The CDR3 here is CASSMSRGPYEQYF. Written as DNA, the CDR3 is TGTGCCAGCTCAATGAGCAGGGGGCCCTACGAGCAGTACTTC.

V is TRBV19 and J is TRBJ2-6; possible D gene TRBD2, 6 bases. The CDR3 is made up of 20 amino acids. Germline CDR1 is LNHDA and CDR2 is SQIVND (reference sequence). The V end was cut by 0 bases, the J end by 0 bases, with 18 bases between. The CDR3 reads CASSIDVMGLGSSGANVLTF. The CDR3 DNA is TGTGCCAGTAGTATAGATGTTATGGGACTGGGGAGCTCTGGGGCCAACGTCCTGACTTTC.

This clone was detected only a few times. The chain employs TRBV6-5 and TRBJ1-2; possibly TRBD1 for D (6 bases). V gave up 6 bases and J gave up 4 bases, with 18 bases separating them. Germline lookup yields CDR1 MNHEY and CDR2 SVGAGI. CDR3 length equals 15 residues. The chain's CDR3 is CASSGAGTKVYGYTF. CDR3 DNA: TGTGCCAGCAGCGGAGCCGGGACAAAGGTCTATGGCTACACCTTC.

The J gene is TRBJ2-1, the V gene TRBV30, with a tentative D call TRBD2 (5 bases). The CDR3 length is 13 residues. V was cut by 2 bases and J by 6 bases, with 11 bases left in between. Looked up from germline, CDR1 is GTSNPN and CDR2 is SVGIG (reference sequence). CDR3 loop: CAWSRGLTNEQFF. DNA for the CDR3: TGTGCCTGGAGTAGAGGACTCACCAATGAGCAGTTCTTC.

This chain connects TRBV6-5 to TRBJ1-2; 10 nucleotides match TRBD1. The CDR3 runs to 15 residues. The V and J ends lost 6 bases and 6 bases, in that order; junction bases with no gene match: 10. Germline V gene sequence: CDR1 MNHEY, CDR2 SVGAGI. The DNA of the CDR3 is TGTGCCAGCAGGGGATTGGGGACAGGGGAGGATGGCTACACCTTC. Protein sequence: CASRGLGTGEDGYTF.

This chain's CDR3 is CATKTGGSGNTIYF. DNA of the CDR3: TGTGCCACTAAAACAGGGGGTAGTGGAAACACCATATATTTT. This chain uses TRBV2 with TRBJ1-3; 8 bases match TRBD1. Germline V lookup: CDR1 SNHLY, CDR2 FYNNEI. The CDR3 covers 14 residues. The trim removed 10 bases at V and 3 bases at J, leaving 8 bases unmatched.

The rearrangement joins TRBV5-1 to TRBJ1-2, with D perhaps TRBD1 (5 bases). Germline V gene lookup returns CDR1 SGHRS and CDR2 YFSETQ. The CDR3 consists of 13 residues. Trimming pared 0 bases from V and 3 bases from J, leaving 6 bases between. The CDR3 DNA is TGCGCCAGCAGCTTGGCGGGGGACTATGGCTACACCTTC. Encoded protein: CASSLAGDYGYTF.

Only a few counts were recorded for this clone. The genes are TRBV19 and TRBJ2-2; TRBD1 agrees at 9 bases. Per germline, CDR1 LNHDA and CDR2 SQIVND (reference sequence). V dropped 5 bases and J dropped 7; count of bases not matched to a gene: 8. This CDR3 is built from 15 residues. Written as DNA, the CDR3 is TGTGCCAGTAGTCCCGGGACAGGGCGGAACGGGGAGCTGTTTTTT. It yields the protein CASSPGTGRNGELFF.